The 11 T cell receptor beta chains below all came from one sample that was sequenced in a study of blood T cell repertoires in COVID-19. Method: immunoSEQ multiplex PCR; TCRdb's copy keeps in-frame clones and lacks some. The sample has 70,000 or so clones; 90% are singletons. What was sequenced was peripheral blood. These TCRs come from a woman of 80 years or more with active COVID-19.

The chain combines TRBV15 with TRBJ2-7, with D perhaps matching TRBD1 (6 bases). V lost 5 bases, J lost 1 base, and 12 bases lay in between. In germline, CDR1 is LNHNV, CDR2 YYDKDF (reference sequence). The CDR3 runs 14 residues. In DNA form, the CDR3 reads TGTGCCACCAGCTCCGGGACACAATCCTACGAGCAGTACTTC. Its protein is CATSSGTQSYEQYF.

The chain recombines TRBV28 with TRBJ1-2, with D uncertain. The CDR3 runs 14 residues. Looked up from germline, CDR1 is MDHEN and CDR2 is SYDVKM. Trimming removed 3 bases at V and 2 bases at J, with 10 bases between. CDR3 coding DNA: TGTGCCAGCAGTTTTCAGGCCCCAAACTATGGCTACACCTTC. Protein product: CASSFQAPNYGYTF.

CDR3 sequence: CASSSRGPDDSNQPQHF. CDR3 DNA: TGTGCCAGCAGTTCCAGGGGGCCCGACGATAGCAATCAGCCCCAGCATTTT. The chain uses TRBV28 and TRBJ1-5, with 8 bases aligning to TRBD1. V lost 4 bases and J lost 0; bases outside the gene matches: 8. This CDR3 comprises 17 residues. Germline assignment: CDR1 MDHEN and CDR2 SYDVKM.

V and J are TRBV5-4 and TRBJ1-2, with D perhaps TRBD1 (6 bases). V lost 2 bases to trimming and J lost 1 base, with 9 bases between them. Germline V lookup: CDR1 SGHNT, CDR2 YYREEE (reference sequence). This CDR3 is built from 14 residues. In nucleotides, the CDR3 is TGTGCCAGCAGCTTCGGACAGAATAACTATGGCTACACCTTC. It is translated as CASSFGQNNYGYTF.

V usage is TRBV5-1 and J usage is TRBJ2-7, with D perhaps TRBD2 (7 bases). V gave up 1 base and J gave up 5 bases, with 13 bases separating them. The CDR3 has 14 residues. Germline V lookup: CDR1 SGHRS, CDR2 YFSETQ. The CDR3 coding sequence is TGCGCCAGCAGCTTGTGGGCGGGGGCGGACGAGCAGTACTTC. Translation gives CASSLWAGADEQYF. Complete variable domain (other parts from reference TRBV5-1 and TRBJ2-7): KAGVTQTPRYLIKTRGQQVTLSCSPISGHRSVSWYQQTPGQGLQFLFEYFSETQRNKGNFPGRFSGRQFSNSRSEMNVSTLELGDSALYLCASSLWAGADEQYFGPGTRLTVT.

The gene calls are TRBV1 and TRBJ2-2; the D call in the table, TRBD2, was not verified against the DNA. TRBV1 is a documented pseudogene. This CDR3 is built from 18 residues. In DNA form, the CDR3 reads TGCACCAGCAGCCCTACGGAGGGGACCGACGGAATAAGCGGGGAGCTGTTTTTT. Protein: CTSSPTEGTDGISGELFF.

The rearrangement links TRBV5-1 to TRBJ2-3, with TRBD1 identical over 7 bases. This CDR3 comprises 17 residues. Trimming at V came to 1 base and at J to 2 bases, leaving 10 bases not matched to a gene. Germline assignment: CDR1 SGHRS and CDR2 YFSETQ. This CDR3 is CASSLSPDREYTDTQYF. In DNA, the CDR3 is TGCGCCAGCAGCTTGAGCCCTGACAGGGAATACACAGATACGCAGTATTTT.

This clone was counted between two and nine times. V usage is TRBV11-3 and J usage is TRBJ2-5; 8 bases match TRBD2. The germline V gene has CDR1 SGHNT and CDR2 YENEEA. This CDR3 has 15 amino acids. Trimming cost V 1 base and J 1 base; bases outside gene matches: 2. Written as DNA, the CDR3 is TGTGCCAGCAGCTTAGCGGGAGGGGTCCAAGAGACCCAGTACTTC. Amino acids: CASSLAGGVQETQYF.

V usage is TRBV29-1 and J usage is TRBJ2-7, with TRBD1 matching over 9 bases. Germline loops: CDR1 SQVTM, CDR2 ANQGSEA. V trimming: 8 bases; J trimming: 0 bases; junction bases outside the gene matches: 8. The CDR3 contains 14 residues. The CDR3 DNA is TGCAGCATTAGCCGGGACAGGGACTCCTACGAGCAGTACTTC. As protein: CSISRDRDSYEQYF.

The V call is TRBV2, the J call TRBJ2-3; 12 bases match TRBD1. Germline-derived CDR1 and CDR2 are SNHLY and FYNNEI. With V trimmed by 8 bases and J by 6 bases, 9 bases remained unmatched. This CDR3 is built from 15 residues. CDR3: CASGSGTGGLDTQYF. In DNA form, the CDR3 reads TGTGCCAGCGGCTCTGGGACAGGGGGCTTGGATACGCAGTATTTT.

This chain connects TRBV12-5 to TRBJ2-3, with 7 nucleotides matching TRBD1. The CDR3 is 13 residues long. Germline V gives CDR1 LGHNT, CDR2 FRNRAP. V was clipped by 6 bases and J by 2 bases; unmatched bases: 2. DNA for the CDR3: TGTGCTAGTGGACAGGGGTACACAGATACGCAGTATTTT. Its translation: CASGQGYTDTQYF. Combining the CDR3 with reference TRBV12-5 and TRBJ2-3 gives the whole variable domain DARVTQTPRHKVTEMGQEVTMRCQPILGHNTVFWYRQTMMQGLELLAYFRNRAPLDDSGMPKDRFSAEMPDATLATLKIQPSEPRDSAVYFCASGQGYTDTQYFGPGTRLTVL.